These T cell receptor beta chains were read from a single sample in a study of beta chain features in type 1 diabetes. Libraries were prepared by immunoSEQ multiplex PCR; TCRdb keeps only in-frame clonotypes and omits some of them. The sample lists some 150,000 clones, less than 11% occurring once. What was sequenced was naive CD4+ T cells from blood. These receptors were collected from a man younger than 30 in good health. Each CDR3 is given with its conserved first and last residue. Fields, in order: CDR3 protein, J gene, clone size, V gene. The size entry is marked missing in some rows and otherwise reads once, few, many or a size class.

CASSSRTGIPGELFF	TRBJ2-2	.	TRBV7-2
CASSVGGGGAGEQYF	TRBJ2-7	.	TRBV9
CASRRGQGAHSPLHF	TRBJ1-6	.	TRBV27
CASSIEHRYNEQFF	TRBJ2-1	few	TRBV19
CASSLVAGGSYEQYF	.	few	TRBV5-1
CAIRDRRDTGELFF	TRBJ2-2	few	TRBV10-3
CASTGDEKLFF	TRBJ1-4	few	TRBV7-6
CASSLEQGAYEQFF	TRBJ2-1	few	TRBV5-1
CASSPNLRGPTSPLHF	TRBJ1-6	few	TRBV5-1
CASSTAGSGNTIYF	TRBJ1-3	few	TRBV28
CASSERGQGPEAFF	TRBJ1-1	.	TRBV6-1
CAISGSTNYGYTF	TRBJ1-2	many	TRBV10-3
CASSLDRKGDTQYF	TRBJ2-3	.	TRBV7-9
CSGELGYGYTF	TRBJ1-2	.	TRBV29-1
CAWSVLRTGGPSNQPQHF	TRBJ1-5	.	TRBV30
CASSPQGATNTGELFF	TRBJ2-2	few	TRBV2
CASSPVMAGREQYF	TRBJ2-7	few	TRBV5-1
CASSQERGTQYF	TRBJ2-7	few	TRBV14
CASSFNSGNTIYF	TRBJ1-3	few	TRBV27
CASSASRGLANYGYTF	TRBJ1-2	few	TRBV5-4
CASSQPAGGIYEQYF	TRBJ2-7	few	TRBV4-3
CASSFVRSGDPEQFF	TRBJ2-1	few	TRBV5-4